The clone carrying this T cell receptor (beta chain) was counted a few times. The sample is drawn from a study of sequential checkpoint blockade in melanoma. Across the whole study: First-line arms were nivolumab then ipilimumab, or the reverse, randomized 1:1.

There are 14 residues in the CDR3. Germline CDR1 reads SGHVS; CDR2 reads FQNEAQ. Trimming took 5 bases from V and 4 from J; bases not matched to a gene: 7. Treatment of the sample: randomized to nivolumab then ipilimumab (arm A) or the reverse (arm B). From thawed PBMCs, live CD3+CD8+ cells negative for CD19 and CD56 were sorted. The table came from immunoSEQ multiplex PCR; TCRdb's copy has only in-frame clones and leaves some out. This sample has roughly 23,000 clones; around 70% occur once, and the top ten carry about a fifth. The chain links TRBV7-8 to TRBJ2-7, with TRBD1 identical over 8 bases. Sequences were derived from CD8+ T cells sorted from blood (inferred from file names), sampled from a patient given nivolumab and ipilimumab in sequence. This TCR derives from a human donor with melanoma. Written as DNA, the CDR3 is TGTGCCAGCAGCGCGACAGGGGCGGGATACGAGCAGTACTTC. It encodes CASSATGAGYEQYF.